Listed below are T cell receptor beta chains from one sample, sequenced in a study of post-analysis software for immune sequencing data. TCRdb re-analysed the PCR reads in MiXCR, keeping a single row per CDR3 protein. This table has about 430,000 distinct CDR3 sequences, about 40% appearing once. The sample taken for sequencing was blood. These TCRs come from a girl aged 2-15 years with multiple sclerosis. CDR3s include the opening cysteine and the closing phenylalanine or tryptophan. The order of the fields is V gene, clone size, D gene, J gene, CDR3 protein, CDR3 DNA. D genes are given only for firm matches. Some rows have no size entry. The others give once, few or many, or a class for an expanded clone.

v_call: TRBV28; clone_size: NA; d_call: TRBD2; j_call: TRBJ2-1; cdr3_aa: CASSRVVGLAAYNEQFF; cdr3_nt: TGTGCCAGCAGTAGAGTTGTCGGACTAGCGGCCTACAATGAGCAGTTCTTC
v_call: TRBV12-5; clone_size: NA; d_call: TRBD2; j_call: TRBJ2-7; cdr3_aa: CASGPEWDYPSYEQYF; cdr3_nt: TGTGCTAGTGGTCCCGAATGGGACTACCCCTCCTACGAGCAGTACTTC
v_call: TRBV20-1; clone_size: NA; d_call: NA; j_call: TRBJ1-1; cdr3_aa: CSARFIPMNTEAFF; cdr3_nt: TGCAGTGCTCGCTTCATCCCTATGAACACTGAAGCTTTCTTT
v_call: TRBV24-1; clone_size: NA; d_call: NA; j_call: TRBJ2-1; cdr3_aa: CATSDRTFYNEQFF; cdr3_nt: TGTGCCACCAGTGATCGGACGTTTTACAATGAGCAGTTCTTC
v_call: TRBV14; clone_size: few; d_call: TRBD2; j_call: TRBJ2-1; cdr3_aa: CASSHLGLARGDEQFF; cdr3_nt: TGTGCCAGCAGCCACCTAGGACTAGCGAGAGGAGATGAGCAGTTCTTC
v_call: TRBV28; clone_size: NA; d_call: TRBD2; j_call: TRBJ2-7; cdr3_aa: CASSTGTKGYEQYF; cdr3_nt: TGTGCCAGCAGCACCGGGACTAAAGGGTACGAGCAGTACTTC
v_call: TRBV10-3; clone_size: NA; d_call: NA; j_call: TRBJ1-1; cdr3_aa: CAAGRDGPEAFF; cdr3_nt: TGTGCCGCCGGCAGGGACGGCCCTGAAGCTTTCTTT
v_call: TRBV7-9; clone_size: few; d_call: TRBD2; j_call: TRBJ2-2; cdr3_aa: CASSLATSGRTGELFF; cdr3_nt: TGTGCCAGCAGCTTAGCGACTAGCGGGAGGACCGGGGAGCTGTTTTTT
v_call: TRBV20-1; clone_size: NA; d_call: TRBD1; j_call: TRBJ1-2; cdr3_aa: CSAEAGTGVLANYGYTF; cdr3_nt: TGCAGTGCTGAGGCCGGGACAGGGGTGTTGGCTAACTATGGCTACACCTTC
v_call: TRBV5-1; clone_size: few; d_call: NA; j_call: TRBJ2-1; cdr3_aa: CASSWKKTLFYYNEQFF; cdr3_nt: TGCGCCAGCAGCTGGAAAAAGACACTATTCTATTACAATGAGCAGTTCTTC
v_call: TRBV6-5; clone_size: NA; d_call: TRBD1; j_call: TRBJ2-7; cdr3_aa: CASSPDRGQDEQYF; cdr3_nt: TGTGCCAGCAGCCCCGACAGGGGGCAGGACGAGCAGTACTTC
v_call: TRBV5-1; clone_size: NA; d_call: TRBD1; j_call: TRBJ1-2; cdr3_aa: CASSWGQGDGYTF; cdr3_nt: TGCGCCAGCAGCTGGGGACAGGGCGATGGCTACACCTTC
v_call: TRBV7-3; clone_size: NA; d_call: TRBD2; j_call: TRBJ2-1; cdr3_aa: CASSLGRAEGEQFF; cdr3_nt: TGTGCCAGCAGCCTAGGGAGGGCCGAGGGTGAGCAGTTCTTC
v_call: TRBV29-1; clone_size: few; d_call: NA; j_call: TRBJ2-1; cdr3_aa: CSVEIGEQFF; cdr3_nt: TGCAGCGTTGAAATCGGGGAGCAGTTCTTC
v_call: TRBV19; clone_size: NA; d_call: NA; j_call: TRBJ2-1; cdr3_aa: CATSVVRVGTYNEQFF; cdr3_nt: TGTGCCACCTCCGTCGTTCGGGTTGGGACCTACAATGAGCAGTTCTTC
v_call: TRBV29-1; clone_size: NA; d_call: NA; j_call: TRBJ2-3; cdr3_aa: CSVGSGFATDTQYF; cdr3_nt: TGCAGCGTTGGTAGCGGATTCGCCACAGATACGCAGTATTTT
v_call: TRBV6-2/TRBV6-3; clone_size: few; d_call: TRBD2; j_call: TRBJ2-1; cdr3_aa: CASSYEGLVDNEQFF; cdr3_nt: TGTGCCAGCAGTTACGAGGGACTAGTCGACAATGAGCAGTTCTTC